This note documents a single T cell receptor beta chain sequence. Antigen specificity is unknown. These data come from a study of siplizumab effects on memory and regulatory T cells. Whole-study findings and limits: Most alloreactive clones went unmapped to unstimulated subsets; only a minor fraction mapped. Siplizumab conditions gave an average of about 62% Treg-derived mappable alloreactive CD4+ clones, versus about 30% for controls.

Sequencing of each sample assayed some 10^5 TCR templates. Assay: immunoSEQ multiplex PCR; the TCRdb copy retains only in-frame clones and omits some. The sample has approximately 65,000 clones; 79% are singletons. Trimming cost V 5 bases and J 3 bases, with 11 bases left between them. Per germline, CDR1 SGHAT and CDR2 FQNNGV. The CDR3 covers 14 residues. The rearrangement links TRBV11-2 to TRBJ2-4, with D unclear. The sequencing input was memory CD4+ T cells sorted from blood. This sequence was found in a human donor in good health. CDR3 sequence (DNA): TGTGCCAGCAGCGGTAATAGGGACAAAAACATTCAGTACTTC. Encoded protein: CASSGNRDKNIQYF.